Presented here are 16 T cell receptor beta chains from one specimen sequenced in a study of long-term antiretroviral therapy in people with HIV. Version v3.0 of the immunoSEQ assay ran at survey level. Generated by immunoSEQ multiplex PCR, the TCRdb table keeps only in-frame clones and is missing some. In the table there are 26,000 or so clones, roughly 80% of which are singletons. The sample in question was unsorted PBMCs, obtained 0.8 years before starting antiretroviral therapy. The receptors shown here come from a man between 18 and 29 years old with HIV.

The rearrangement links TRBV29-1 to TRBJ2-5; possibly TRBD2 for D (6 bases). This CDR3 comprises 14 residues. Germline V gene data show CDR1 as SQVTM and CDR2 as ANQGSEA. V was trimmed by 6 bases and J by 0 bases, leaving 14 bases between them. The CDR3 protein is CSVGGRQYQETQYF. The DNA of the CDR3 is TGCAGCGTGGGGGGTCGACAGTACCAAGAGACCCAGTACTTC.

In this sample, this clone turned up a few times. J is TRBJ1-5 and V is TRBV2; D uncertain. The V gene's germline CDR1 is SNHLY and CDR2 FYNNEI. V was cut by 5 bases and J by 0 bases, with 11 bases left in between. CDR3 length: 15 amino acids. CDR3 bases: TGTGCCAGCAGTAGTTTAACAGCTAGCAATCAGCCCCAGCATTTT. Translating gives CASSSLTASNQPQHF.

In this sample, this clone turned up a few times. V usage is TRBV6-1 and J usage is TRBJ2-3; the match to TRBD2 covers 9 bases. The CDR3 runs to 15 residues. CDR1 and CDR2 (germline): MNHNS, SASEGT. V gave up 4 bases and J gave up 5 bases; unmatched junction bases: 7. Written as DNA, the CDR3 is TGTGCCAGCAGTGCGGGGGCTAGCGGGGTAGATACGCAGTATTTT. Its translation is CASSAGASGVDTQYF.

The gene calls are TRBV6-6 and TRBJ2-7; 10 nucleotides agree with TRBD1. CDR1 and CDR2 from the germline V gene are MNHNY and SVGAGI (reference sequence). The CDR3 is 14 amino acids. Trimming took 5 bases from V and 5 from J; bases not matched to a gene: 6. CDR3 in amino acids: CASSPRTGGDEQYF. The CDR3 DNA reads TGTGCCAGCAGTCCTCGGACAGGGGGAGACGAGCAGTACTTC.

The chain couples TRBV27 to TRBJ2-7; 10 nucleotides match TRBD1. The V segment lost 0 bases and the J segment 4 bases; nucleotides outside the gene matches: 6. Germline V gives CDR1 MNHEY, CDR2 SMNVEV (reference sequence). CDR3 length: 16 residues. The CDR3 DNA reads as TGTGCCAGCAGTTTATCAGGACAGGGGGTTTCGTACGAGCAGTACTTC. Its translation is CASSLSGQGVSYEQYF.

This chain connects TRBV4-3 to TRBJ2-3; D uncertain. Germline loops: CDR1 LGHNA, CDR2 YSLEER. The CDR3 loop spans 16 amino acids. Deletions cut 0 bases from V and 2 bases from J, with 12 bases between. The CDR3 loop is CASSQDYGRLTDTQYF. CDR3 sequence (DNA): TGCGCCAGCAGCCAAGATTACGGCAGGCTCACAGATACGCAGTATTTT.

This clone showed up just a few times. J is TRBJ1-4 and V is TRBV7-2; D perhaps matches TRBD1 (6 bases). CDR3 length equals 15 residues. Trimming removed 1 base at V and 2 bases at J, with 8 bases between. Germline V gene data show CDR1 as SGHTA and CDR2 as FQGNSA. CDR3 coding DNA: TGTGCCAGCAGCTTAGGAAGGGGGACTAATGAAAAACTGTTTTTT. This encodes CASSLGRGTNEKLFF.

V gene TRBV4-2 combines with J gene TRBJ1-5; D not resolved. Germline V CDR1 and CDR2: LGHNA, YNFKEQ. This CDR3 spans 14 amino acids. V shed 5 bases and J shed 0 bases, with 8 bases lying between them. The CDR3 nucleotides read TGTGCCAGCAGCGGTGACAATAGCAATCAGCCCCAGCATTTT. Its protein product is CASSGDNSNQPQHF.

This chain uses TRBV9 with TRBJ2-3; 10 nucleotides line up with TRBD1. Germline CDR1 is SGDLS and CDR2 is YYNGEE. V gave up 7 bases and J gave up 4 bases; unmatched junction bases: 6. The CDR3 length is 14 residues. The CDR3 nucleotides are TGTGCCAGCTCCCCGGGACAGGGGCCAGATACGCAGTATTTT. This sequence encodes CASSPGQGPDTQYF.

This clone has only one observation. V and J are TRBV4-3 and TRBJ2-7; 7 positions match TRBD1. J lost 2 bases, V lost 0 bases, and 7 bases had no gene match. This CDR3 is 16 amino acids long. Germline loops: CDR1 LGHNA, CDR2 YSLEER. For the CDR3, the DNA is TGCGCCAGCAGCCAAGAGCCGGACAGGTATACCTACGAGCAGTACTTC. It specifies CASSQEPDRYTYEQYF.

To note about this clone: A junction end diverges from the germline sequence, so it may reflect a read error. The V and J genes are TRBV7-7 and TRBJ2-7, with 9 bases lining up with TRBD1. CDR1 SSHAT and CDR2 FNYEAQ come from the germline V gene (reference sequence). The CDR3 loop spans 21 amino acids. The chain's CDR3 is CASSLLQGTGCFPRSSYEQYF. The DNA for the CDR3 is TGTGCTAGCAGCTTGTTGCAGGGGACAGGGTGCTTCCCCCGTAGCTCCTACGAGCAGTACTTC.

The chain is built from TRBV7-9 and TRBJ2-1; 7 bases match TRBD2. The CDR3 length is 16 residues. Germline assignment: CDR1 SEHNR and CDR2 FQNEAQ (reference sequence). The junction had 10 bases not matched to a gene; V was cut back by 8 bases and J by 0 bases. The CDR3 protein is CASGAFGTTSYNEQFF. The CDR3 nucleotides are TGTGCCAGCGGGGCTTTTGGGACTACCTCCTACAATGAGCAGTTCTTC.

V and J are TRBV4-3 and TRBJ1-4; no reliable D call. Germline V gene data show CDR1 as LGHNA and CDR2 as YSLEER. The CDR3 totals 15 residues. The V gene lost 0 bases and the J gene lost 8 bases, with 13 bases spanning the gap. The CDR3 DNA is TGCGCCAGCAGCCAAGATACTTCTAGCACCGAAAAACTGTTTTTT. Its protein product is CASSQDTSSTEKLFF.

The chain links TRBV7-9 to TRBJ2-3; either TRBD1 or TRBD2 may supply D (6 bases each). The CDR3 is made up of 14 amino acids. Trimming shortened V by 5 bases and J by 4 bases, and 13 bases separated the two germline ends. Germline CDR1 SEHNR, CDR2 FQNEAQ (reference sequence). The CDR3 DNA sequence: TGTGCCAGCAGCCTGGGGGGCGGGGCAGATACGCAGTATTTT. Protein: CASSLGGGADTQYF.

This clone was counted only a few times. In nucleotides, the CDR3 is TGTGCCAGCAGCTTAGGTGGGGCAGGGAGCTATGGCTACACCTTC. This translates into CASSLGGAGSYGYTF. This chain connects TRBV7-2 to TRBJ1-2; possible D gene TRBD1, 5 bases. Germline V gene sequence: CDR1 SGHTA, CDR2 FQGNSA. The CDR3 is made up of 15 amino acids. Trimming removed 1 base from V and 4 bases from J, with 13 bases in between.

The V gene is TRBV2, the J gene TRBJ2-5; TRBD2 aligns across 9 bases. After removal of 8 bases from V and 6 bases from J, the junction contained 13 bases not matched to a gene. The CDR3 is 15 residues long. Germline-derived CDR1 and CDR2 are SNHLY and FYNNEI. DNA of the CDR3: TGTGCCAGCGACCTTGGGACTAGCACGCGTCAGACCCAGTACTTC. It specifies CASDLGTSTRQTQYF.